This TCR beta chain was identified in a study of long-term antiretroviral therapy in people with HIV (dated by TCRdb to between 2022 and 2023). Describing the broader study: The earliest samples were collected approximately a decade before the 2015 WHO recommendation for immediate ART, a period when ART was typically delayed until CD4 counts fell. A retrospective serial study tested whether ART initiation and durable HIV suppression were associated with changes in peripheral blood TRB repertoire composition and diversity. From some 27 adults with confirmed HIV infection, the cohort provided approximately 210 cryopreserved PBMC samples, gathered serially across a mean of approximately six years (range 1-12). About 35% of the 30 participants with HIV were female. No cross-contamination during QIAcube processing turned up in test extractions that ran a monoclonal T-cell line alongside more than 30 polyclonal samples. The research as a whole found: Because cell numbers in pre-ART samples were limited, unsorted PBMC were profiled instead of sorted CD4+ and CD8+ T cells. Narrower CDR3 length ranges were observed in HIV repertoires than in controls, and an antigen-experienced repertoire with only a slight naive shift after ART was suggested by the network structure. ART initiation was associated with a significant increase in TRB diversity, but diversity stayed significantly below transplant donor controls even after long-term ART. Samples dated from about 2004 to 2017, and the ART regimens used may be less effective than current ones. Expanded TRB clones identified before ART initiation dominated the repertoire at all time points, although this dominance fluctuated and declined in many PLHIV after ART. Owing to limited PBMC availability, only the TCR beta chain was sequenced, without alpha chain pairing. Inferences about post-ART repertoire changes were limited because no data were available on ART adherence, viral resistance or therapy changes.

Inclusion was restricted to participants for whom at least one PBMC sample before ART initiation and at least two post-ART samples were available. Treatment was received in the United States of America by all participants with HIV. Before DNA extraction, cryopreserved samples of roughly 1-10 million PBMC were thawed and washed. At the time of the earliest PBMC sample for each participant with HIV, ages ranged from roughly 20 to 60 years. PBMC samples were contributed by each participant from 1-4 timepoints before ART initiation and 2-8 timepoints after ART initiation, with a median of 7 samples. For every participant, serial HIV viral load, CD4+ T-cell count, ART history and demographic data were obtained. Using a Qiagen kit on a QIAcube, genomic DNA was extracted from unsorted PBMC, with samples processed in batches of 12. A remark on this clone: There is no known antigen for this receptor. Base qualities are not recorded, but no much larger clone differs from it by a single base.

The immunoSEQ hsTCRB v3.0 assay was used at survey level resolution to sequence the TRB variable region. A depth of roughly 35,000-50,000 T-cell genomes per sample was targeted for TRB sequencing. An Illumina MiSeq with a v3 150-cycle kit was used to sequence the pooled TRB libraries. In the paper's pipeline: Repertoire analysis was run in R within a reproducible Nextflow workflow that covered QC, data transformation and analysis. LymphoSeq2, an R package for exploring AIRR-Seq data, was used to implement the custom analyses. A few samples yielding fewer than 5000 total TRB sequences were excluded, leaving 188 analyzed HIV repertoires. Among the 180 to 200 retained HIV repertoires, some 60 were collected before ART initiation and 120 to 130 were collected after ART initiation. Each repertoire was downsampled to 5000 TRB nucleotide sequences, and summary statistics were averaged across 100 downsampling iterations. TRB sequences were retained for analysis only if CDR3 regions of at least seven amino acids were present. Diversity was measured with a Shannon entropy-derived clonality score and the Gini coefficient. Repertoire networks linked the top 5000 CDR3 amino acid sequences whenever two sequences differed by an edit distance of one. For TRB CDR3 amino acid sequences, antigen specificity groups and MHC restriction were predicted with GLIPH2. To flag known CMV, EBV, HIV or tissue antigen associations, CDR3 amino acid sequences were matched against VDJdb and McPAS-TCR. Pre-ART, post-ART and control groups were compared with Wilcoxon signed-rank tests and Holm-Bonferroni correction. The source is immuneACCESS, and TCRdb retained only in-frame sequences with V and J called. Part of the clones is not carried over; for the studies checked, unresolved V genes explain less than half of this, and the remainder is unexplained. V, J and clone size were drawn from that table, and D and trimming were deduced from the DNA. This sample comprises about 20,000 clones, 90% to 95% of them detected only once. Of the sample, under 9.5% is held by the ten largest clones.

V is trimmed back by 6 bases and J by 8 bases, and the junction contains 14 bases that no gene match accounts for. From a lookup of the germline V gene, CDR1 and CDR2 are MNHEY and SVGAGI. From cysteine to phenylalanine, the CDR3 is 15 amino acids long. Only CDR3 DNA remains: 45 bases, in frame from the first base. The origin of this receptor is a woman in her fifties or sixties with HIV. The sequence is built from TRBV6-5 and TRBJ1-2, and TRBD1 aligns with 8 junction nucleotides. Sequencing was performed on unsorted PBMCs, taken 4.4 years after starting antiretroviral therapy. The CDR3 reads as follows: CASSRQDREEGGYTF. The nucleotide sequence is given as TGTGCCAGCAGCCGCCAGGACAGGGAAGAAGGGGGCTACACCTTC.